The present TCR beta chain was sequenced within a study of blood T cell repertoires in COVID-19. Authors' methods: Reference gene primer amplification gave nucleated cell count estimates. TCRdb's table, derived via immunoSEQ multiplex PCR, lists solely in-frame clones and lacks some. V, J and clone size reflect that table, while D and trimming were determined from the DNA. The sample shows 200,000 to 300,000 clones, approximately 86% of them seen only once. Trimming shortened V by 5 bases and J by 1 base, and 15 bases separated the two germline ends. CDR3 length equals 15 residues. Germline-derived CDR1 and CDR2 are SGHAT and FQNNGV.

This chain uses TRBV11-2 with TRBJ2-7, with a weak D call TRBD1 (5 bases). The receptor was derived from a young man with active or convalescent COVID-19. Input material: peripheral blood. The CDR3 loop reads CASSPEGAVSYEQYF. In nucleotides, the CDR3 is TGTGCCAGCAGCCCAGAAGGGGCCGTATCCTACGAGCAGTACTTC.